This TCR beta chain emerged from a study of cytomegalovirus exposure and HLA in healthy donors. Study in general: From some 180 million T cells, an earlier analysis saw 100 million to 140 million unique TCR beta sequences. Study-wide findings and caveats: One variant, a missense change in DCLRE1C, was linked in a later analysis to TCR beta V- and J-gene trimming. The authors reported that TCR beta sequences could predict HLA-A and HLA-B alleles. These predictions were accurate for most subjects in the first cohort.

V shed 4 bases and J 5 bases; nucleotides not matched to a gene: 6. The CDR3 contains 13 residues. CDR1 SGHRS and CDR2 YFSETQ come from the germline V gene. About this clone itself: The antigen remains undetermined.

Everyone who donated was a healthy bone marrow donor. A multiplex PCR was run with 60 Vbeta primers and 13 Jbeta primers. Method: immunoSEQ multiplex PCR; TCRdb's copy keeps in-frame clones and lacks some. The clone table shows 100,000 to 150,000 clones, with the ten largest holding more than 1.5%. Source material: PBMCs. The receptor's source is a woman aged 35 to 49 in good health and CMV-seropositive. The chain combines TRBV5-1 with TRBJ2-7; 7 bases are a match to TRBD1. The CDR3 region has the DNA TGCGCCAGCAGCCCGCAGACAGGGAACGAGCAGTACTTC. It translates to CASSPQTGNEQYF.